This T cell receptor (beta chain) was found in a study of blood T cell repertoires in COVID-19. Across the whole study: Material from acute and convalescent COVID-19 was sourced from the United States, Italy and Spain.

Enrolled during active infection, Seattle patients were then followed longitudinally. The protocol was immunoSEQ multiplex PCR, while the TCRdb copy is restricted to in-frame clones and leaves out a portion. The table has some 100,000 clones, roughly 70% seen once. Germline V gene data show CDR1 as SGHTA and CDR2 as FQGTGA. CDR3 length: 13 residues. V was trimmed by 9 bases and J by 6 bases, leaving 16 bases between them. This chain connects TRBV7-3 to TRBJ2-3; D possibly corresponds to TRBD2 (6 bases). The clonotype comes from a man between 65 and 85 years old with COVID-19, enrolled during active disease. Specimen: peripheral blood. The CDR3 spells CASGGLSSDTQYF. CDR3 nucleotide sequence: TGTGCCAGTGGAGGGCTCTCATCGGATACGCAGTATTTT.